One and the same sample provided the 13 T cell receptor beta chains below, sequenced in a study of CD4+ T cells in melanoma (dated by TCRdb to between 2021 and 2022). The library was obtained by the immunoSEQ multiplex PCR assay. TCRdb obtained this table from immuneACCESS and retained in-frame rearrangements with V and J assigned. These tables miss some clones; where compared with another copy, unresolved V genes account for less than half of the shortfall, and the remainder is unexplained. The sample table holds tens of thousands of clones, of which approximately 74% were seen once. The ten top clones hold around 4.8% of the sample. Sequencing was carried out using tumor tissue. Source of these receptors: a human donor with melanoma.

The rearrangement uses TRBV7-9 and TRBJ2-2; D might be TRBD2 (6 bases). V was clipped by 6 bases and J by 6 bases, with 17 bases between them. The CDR3 totals 15 residues. Germline CDR1 reads SEHNR; CDR2 reads FQNEAQ (reference sequence). The DNA for the CDR3 is TGTGCCAGCAGGCCAGGACTAACTGATTCCGGGGAGCTGTTTTTT. The encoded protein is CASRPGLTDSGELFF.

V gene TRBV7-9 combines with J gene TRBJ1-3, with 8 positions matching TRBD1. CDR3 length: 18 residues. Looked up from germline, CDR1 is SEHNR and CDR2 is FQNEAQ (reference sequence). The V gene end was trimmed by 2 bases and the J gene end by 7 bases; junction bases not matched to a gene: 16. CDR3 bases: TGTGCCAGCAGCTTATCGGCGACAGGGGATCCGTTGGGGAACACCATATATTTT. This translates into CASSLSATGDPLGNTIYF.

This clone was counted between two and nine times. The J gene is TRBJ2-7, the V gene TRBV7-3, with D perhaps TRBD1 or TRBD2 (5 bases each). Germline V gene sequence: CDR1 SGHTA, CDR2 FQGTGA. The CDR3 is 14 amino acids. Trimming took 2 bases from V and 0 from J, leaving 8 bases between them. In DNA form, the CDR3 reads TGTGCCAGCAGCTTAGGGGACGGCTCCTACGAGCAGTACTTC. Translating it yields CASSLGDGSYEQYF.

V is TRBV28 and J is TRBJ1-1; the D is unclear. Trimming cost V 0 bases and J 8 bases, with 13 bases left between them. The CDR3 length is 14 residues. Germline V gives CDR1 MDHEN, CDR2 SYDVKM. The CDR3 protein is CASSLWRRTVEAFF. The DNA for the CDR3 is TGTGCCAGCAGTTTATGGCGGCGTACGGTAGAAGCTTTCTTT.

V usage is TRBV7-2 and J usage is TRBJ1-2, with TRBD1 as a possible D gene (6 bases). CDR1 and CDR2 from the germline V gene are SGHTA and FQGNSA. Between the trimmed V and J ends, which lost 6 bases and 5 bases, there was a span of 16 bases. The CDR3 runs 14 residues. The DNA for the CDR3 is TGTGCCAGCAGACCCGGGGGGCGGGGGTATGGCTACACCTTC. Its translation: CASRPGGRGYGYTF.

The rearrangement joins TRBV5-5 to TRBJ2-7, with a weak D call TRBD1 (6 bases). This CDR3 is 15 amino acids long. Germline-derived CDR1 and CDR2 are SGHKS and YYEKEE (reference sequence). V dropped 2 bases and J dropped 2 bases, with 14 bases sitting between them. The DNA of the CDR3 is TGTGCCAGCAGCTTCCGGGACACCGATACCTACGAGCAGTACTTC. Protein product: CASSFRDTDTYEQYF.

The genes are TRBV6-1 and TRBJ1-4; D remains ambiguous. The V end was cut by 2 bases, the J end by 4 bases, with 5 bases between. The germline V gene encodes CDR1 MNHNS and CDR2 SASEGT. The CDR3 consists of 13 residues. For the CDR3, the DNA is TGTGCCAGCAGTGAATATAGTAATGAAAAACTGTTTTTT. Encoded protein: CASSEYSNEKLFF.

The chain couples TRBV7-9 to TRBJ1-1; D possibly corresponds to TRBD1 (5 bases). The CDR3 runs to 15 residues. The germline gives CDR1 SEHNR, CDR2 FQNEAQ (reference sequence). V lost 5 bases and J 5 bases, leaving 18 bases between the germline ends. In DNA form, the CDR3 reads TGTGCCAGCAGCGACACAGGACGGGGGGATACTGAAGCTTTCTTT. Its protein product is CASSDTGRGDTEAFF.

V and J are TRBV15 and TRBJ1-2; 8 bases line up with TRBD1. Germline V gene sequence: CDR1 LNHNV, CDR2 YYDKDF (reference sequence). CDR3 length: 15 amino acids. After removal of 7 bases from V and 6 bases from J, the junction contained 13 bases not matched to a gene. The CDR3, as DNA: TGTGCCACCACATCGGGCTTTCAGGACAGGGATGGCTACACCTTC. This sequence encodes CATTSGFQDRDGYTF.

The V call is TRBV19, the J call TRBJ1-5, with D unclear. This CDR3 contains 13 residues. Trimming stripped 3 bases from V and 5 bases from J, with 8 bases between. Germline values: CDR1 LNHDA, CDR2 SQIVND (reference sequence). As DNA, the CDR3 is TGTGCCAGTAGTATTTGGTCCGATCAGCCCCAGCATTTT. Amino acid sequence: CASSIWSDQPQHF.

J is TRBJ2-5 and V is TRBV27; D remains unclear. The CDR3 is 13 amino acids. V shed 5 bases and J shed 4 bases, with 11 bases lying between them. Germline assignment: CDR1 MNHEY and CDR2 SMNVEV (reference sequence). DNA of the CDR3: TGTGCCAGCAGTGTGAGCCCGATAGAGACCCAGTACTTC. Translation: CASSVSPIETQYF.

This chain connects TRBV9 to TRBJ1-3, with D hard to call. This CDR3 has 16 amino acids. Germline V gene sequence: CDR1 SGDLS, CDR2 YYNGEE. The V gene lost 0 bases and the J gene lost 0 bases, with 10 bases spanning the gap. The CDR3 protein is CASSVDGEASGNTIYF. The DNA for the CDR3 is TGTGCCAGCAGCGTAGATGGGGAGGCCTCTGGAAACACCATATATTTT.

This clone was observed a few times. The CDR3 protein is CASSPQQGEKLFF. CDR3 nucleotides: TGTGCCAGCAGCCCACAACAGGGAGAAAAACTGTTTTTT. This sequence joins TRBV11-1 and TRBJ1-4; weak D call: TRBD1 (6 bases). Germline-derived CDR1 and CDR2 are SGHAT and FQDESV (reference sequence). Between the trimmed V and J ends, which lost 5 bases and 8 bases, there was a span of 12 bases. The CDR3 loop spans 13 amino acids.